One and the same sample provided the 10 T cell receptor beta chains below, sequenced in a study of cytomegalovirus exposure and HLA in healthy donors. PCR involved 60 Vbeta and 13 Jbeta primers. The protocol was immunoSEQ multiplex PCR, while the TCRdb copy is restricted to in-frame clones and leaves out a portion. This table has roughly 160,000 clones, 73% appearing once. Sequencing used PBMCs. These receptors originate from a woman aged 18-29 years in good health and CMV-seropositive.

Only a few counts were recorded for this clone. CDR3 amino acids: CASSVGQGSSYEQYF. The DNA of the CDR3 is TGTGCCAGCAGCGTGGGACAGGGGAGCTCCTACGAGCAGTACTTC. The chain recombines TRBV5-8 with TRBJ2-7; 10 positions match TRBD1. The junction had 4 bases not matched to a gene; V was cut back by 4 bases and J by 0 bases. Per the germline V gene, CDR1 is SGHTS and CDR2 is YDEGEE. CDR3 length: 15 residues.

The chain uses TRBV7-2 and TRBJ2-3, with a weak D call TRBD2 (6 bases). Trimming pared 1 base from V and 4 bases from J, leaving 12 bases between. The germline V gene encodes CDR1 SGHTA and CDR2 FQGNSA. The CDR3 has 15 residues. This CDR3 reads CASSLDGGMADTQYF. The CDR3 nucleotides are TGTGCCAGCAGCTTAGACGGGGGAATGGCAGATACGCAGTATTTT.

The J gene is TRBJ2-1, the V gene TRBV7-6; possibly TRBD2 for D (6 bases). The germline V and J ends were trimmed by 5 bases and 8 bases, with 25 bases remaining between them. CDR3 length equals 17 residues. Per the germline V gene, CDR1 is SGHVS and CDR2 is FNYEAQ. CDR3 sequence reads: CASSPGEDYRAKDEQFF. CDR3 nucleotide sequence: TGTGCCAGCAGCCCCGGCGAGGACTATAGGGCCAAGGATGAGCAGTTCTTC. Together with reference TRBV7-6 and TRBJ2-1, the CDR3 gives the full variable domain: GAGVSQSPRYKVTKRGQDVALRCDPISGHVSLYWYRQALGQGPEFLTYFNYEAQQDKSGLPNDRFSAERPEGSISTLTIQRTEQRDSAMYRCASSPGEDYRAKDEQFFGPGTRLTVL.

The J gene is TRBJ2-3, the V gene TRBV9, with D maybe TRBD2 (6 bases). The CDR3 covers 16 residues. Trimming left V 0 bases short and J 4 bases short, with 15 bases between. Per germline, CDR1 SGDLS and CDR2 YYNGEE. The DNA for the CDR3 is TGTGCCAGCAGCGTAGGTCAGCGGGCAACCGCAGATACGCAGTATTTT. Its protein is CASSVGQRATADTQYF.

The J gene is TRBJ2-3, the V gene TRBV5-1; 8 nucleotides line up with TRBD2. The CDR3 is 20 residues long. Germline loops: CDR1 SGHRS, CDR2 YFSETQ. J was trimmed by 0 bases and V by 2 bases; bases with no gene match: 17. Here the CDR3 DNA reads TGCGCCAGCAGCTTCCGCGGTAGCGGGGAATATTATACTAGCACAGATACGCAGTATTTT. Translation gives CASSFRGSGEYYTSTDTQYF.

The chain is built from TRBV27 and TRBJ2-7, with 7 bases fitting TRBD1. Germline CDR1 is MNHEY and CDR2 is SMNVEV (reference sequence). The J segment lost 2 bases and the V segment lost 6 bases, leaving 7 bases of the junction unmatched. This CDR3 is 14 amino acids long. This CDR3 reads CASRTFRGTYEQYF. The CDR3, as DNA: TGTGCCAGCAGAACGTTCAGGGGGACCTACGAGCAGTACTTC.

The J gene is TRBJ2-2, the V gene TRBV2; TRBD1 matches at 7 bases. The germline V gene has CDR1 SNHLY and CDR2 FYNNEI. The CDR3 is 17 residues long. J lost 7 bases, V lost 4 bases, and 15 bases had no gene match. The CDR3 DNA reads TGTGCCAGCAGTGGAGTAGGAAAACAGGGGACGGTCGGGGAGCTGTTTTTT. As protein: CASSGVGKQGTVGELFF.

The gene calls are TRBV5-1 and TRBJ2-1, with 7 bases that match TRBD1. Losses at the gene ends were 2 bases for V and 1 base for J; bases not matched to a gene: 6. The CDR3 totals 16 residues. Per germline, CDR1 SGHRS and CDR2 YFSETQ. The CDR3 spells CASSFPTGSSYNEQFF. As DNA, the CDR3 is TGCGCCAGCAGCTTCCCGACAGGGAGTTCCTACAATGAGCAGTTCTTC.

This clone was recorded only once. The V and J genes are TRBV7-6 and TRBJ1-1; possibly TRBD1 for D (5 bases). The germline V gene has CDR1 SGHVS and CDR2 FNYEAQ. The CDR3 runs to 16 residues. The V and J ends lost 0 bases and 1 base respectively, with 12 bases between them. The CDR3 nucleotides read TGTGCCAGCAGCTTAGCGGGGGGTTCAGGGAACACTGAAGCTTTCTTT. Its protein is CASSLAGGSGNTEAFF. Full variable domain (missing parts from reference TRBV7-6 and TRBJ1-1): GAGVSQSPRYKVTKRGQDVALRCDPISGHVSLYWYRQALGQGPEFLTYFNYEAQQDKSGLPNDRFSAERPEGSISTLTIQRTEQRDSAMYRCASSLAGGSGNTEAFFGQGTRLTVV.

The rearrangement links TRBV29-1 to TRBJ1-2, with a weak D call TRBD1 (6 bases). The CDR3 totals 15 residues. Germline V CDR1 and CDR2: SQVTM, ANQGSEA. V gave up 6 bases and J gave up 1 base, with 18 bases separating them. Here the CDR3 reads CSVRSRDNLNYGYTF. As DNA, the CDR3 is TGCAGCGTCCGGAGTCGGGACAATCTTAACTATGGCTACACCTTC.